A selection of T cell receptor beta chains follows, all from one sample in a study of T cell responses to AZD1222 COVID-19 vaccine. Method: immunoSEQ multiplex PCR; TCRdb's copy keeps in-frame clones and lacks some. The data hold 100,000 to 130,000 clones, with about 90% observed a single time. This specimen was peripheral blood, taken on day 0 of AZD1222 vaccination. These receptors were collected from an adult in good health. The CDR3 runs from the conserved cysteine through the conserved F or W. A D gene is named only where the DNA matches it firmly. Rows give clone size only sometimes, using once, few, many, or a class for an expanded clone.

V gene	CDR3 length	J gene	clone size	D gene	CDR3 DNA	CDR3 protein
TRBV3-1/TRBV3-2	15	TRBJ2-7	once	NA	TGTGCCAGCAGCCCAAGCCCCCGGGCGGACTACGAGCAGTACTTC	CASSPSPRADYEQYF
TRBV24-1	16	TRBJ2-2	NA	NA	TGTGCCACCAGTGAACCAGGGGCGGGGTCCACCGGGGAGCTGTTTTTT	CATSEPGAGSTGELFF
TRBV14	15	TRBJ1-6	NA	NA	TGTGCCAGCAGCCAAGGGGGAAGGGGTAATTCACCCCTCCACTTT	CASSQGGRGNSPLHF
TRBV20-1	11	TRBJ2-3	NA	NA	TGCAGTGTCTGGGACGCAGATACGCAGTATTTT	CSVWDADTQYF
TRBV15	16	TRBJ1-5	few	TRBD1	TGTGCCACCAGCTTACAGGGGCTGGGGAGCAATCAGCCCCAGCATTTT	CATSLQGLGSNQPQHF
TRBV25-1	15	TRBJ2-1	once	TRBD1	TGTGCCAGCAGTACTCCCGGGACAGGGAAGAATGAGCAGTTCTTC	CASSTPGTGKNEQFF
TRBV5-3	16	TRBJ1-2	few	TRBD1	TGTGCCAGAAGCGCTATATCTTGGACAGGACCCTATGGCTACACCTTC	CARSAISWTGPYGYTF
TRBV19	12	TRBJ2-1	NA	NA	TGTGCCAGTAGTAAGGATTACAATGAGCAGTTCTTC	CASSKDYNEQFF
TRBV28	14	TRBJ1-3	NA	NA	TGTGCCAGCAAGCAGGGCTCCTCTGGAAACACCATATATTTT	CASKQGSSGNTIYF
TRBV7-2	16	TRBJ2-1	once	TRBD2	TGTGCCAGCAGCCTCCGACTAGCGGGGGGGAGGGATGAGCAGTTCTTC	CASSLRLAGGRDEQFF
TRBV19	14	TRBJ2-1	NA	NA	TGTGCCAGTAGTATAGGGAGGCGGGACGATGAGCAGTTCTTC	CASSIGRRDDEQFF
TRBV6-5	15	TRBJ1-4	NA	NA	TGTGCCAGCAGTTACGGGGGGGGAGGCGGTGAAAAACTGTTTTTT	CASSYGGGGGEKLFF
TRBV28	12	TRBJ1-4	NA	NA	TGTGCCAGCACCCCGAGGGGGGGAAAACTGTTTTTT	CASTPRGGKLFF
TRBV7-3	13	TRBJ2-7	NA	TRBD1	TGTGCCAGCAGCACCGGGACAGGGAGCGAGCAGTACTTC	CASSTGTGSEQYF
TRBV28	13	TRBJ1-4	NA	NA	TGTGCCAGCAGTGGCAGGGTTAATGAAAAACTGTTTTTT	CASSGRVNEKLFF
TRBV25-1	16	TRBJ2-5	NA	TRBD2	TGTGCCAGCAGTGGGCGACTAGCCGAGCCCCAAGAGACCCAGTACTTC	CASSGRLAEPQETQYF
TRBV6-7	14	TRBJ2-3	NA	TRBD2	TGTGCCAGACGGGGGGAAATTGACGGTGATACGCAGTATTTT	CARRGEIDGDTQYF
TRBV23-1	19	TRBJ2-1	NA	TRBD1	TGCGCCAGCAGTCAATCGTGGACGCCAACAGGGGGCGCCTACAATGAGCAGTTCTTC	CASSQSWTPTGGAYNEQFF
TRBV4-3	15	TRBJ1-2	once	NA	TGCGCCAGCAGCCAAGGGAGCGGGGTGAGCTATGGCTACACCTTC	CASSQGSGVSYGYTF
TRBV5-1	13	TRBJ1-5	once	NA	TGCGCCAGCAGCTTAAATAGCAATCAGCCCCAGCATTTT	CASSLNSNQPQHF
TRBV30	14	TRBJ2-5	NA	NA	TGTGCCTGGAGTGTACTGTCCCAGTCAGAGACCCAGTACTTC	CAWSVLSQSETQYF
TRBV15	15	TRBJ2-1	NA	TRBD2	TGTGCCACCAGCATCCCCCTAACTAGCGGGCCCCAGCAGTTCTTC	CATSIPLTSGPQQFF
TRBV27	13	TRBJ1-5	NA	TRBD1	TGTGCCAGCAGCCGGGACAGAGCACAGCCCCAGCATTTT	CASSRDRAQPQHF
TRBV27	17	TRBJ1-6	once	TRBD1	TGTGCCAGACCGGTCAACAGGGGGGGTTCATATAATTCACCCCTCCACTTT	CARPVNRGGSYNSPLHF
TRBV5-1	15	TRBJ1-1	NA	TRBD1	TGCGCCAGCAGCTTGGGTTCAGGGGGTGGCACTGAAGCTTTCTTT	CASSLGSGGGTEAFF
TRBV9	16	TRBJ1-1	NA	NA	TGTGCCAGCAGCGTAGCGGGGGTGGATTGGAACACTGAAGCTTTCTTT	CASSVAGVDWNTEAFF
TRBV30	15	TRBJ2-1	NA	NA	TGTGCCTGGGAGGGACAGTTTACTCCTACGGGGGGGCAGTTCTTC	CAWEGQFTPTGGQFF
TRBV7-3	14	TRBJ2-3	NA	NA	TGTGCCAGCAGCTTGTCTGCGAGCACAGATACGCAGTATTTT	CASSLSASTDTQYF
TRBV3-1/TRBV3-2	20	TRBJ2-2	NA	TRBD2	TGTGCCAGCAGCCGAACCGGGAACCCTATTAGCGGGAGGCTCACCGGGGAGCTGTTTTTT	CASSRTGNPISGRLTGELFF
TRBV5-8	13	TRBJ2-1	few	TRBD2	TGTGCCAGCAGCTTGGGTGTTAGCGGGAGATATTTCTTC	CASSLGVSGRYFF
TRBV11-2	15	TRBJ1-2	NA	NA	TGTGCCAGCAGCTTAGATCATGGGGGGAACTATGGCTACACCTTC	CASSLDHGGNYGYTF
TRBV4-3	16	TRBJ1-4	NA	NA	TGCGCCAGCAGCCAAGTTGGGGGAGCGGCTAATGAAAAACTGTTTTTT	CASSQVGGAANEKLFF
TRBV28	13	TRBJ1-2	NA	NA	TGTGCCAGCAGGTCGAATGCTAACTATGGCTACACCTTC	CASRSNANYGYTF
TRBV29-1	13	TRBJ2-7	NA	TRBD1	TGCAGCGTTGTAGGGACAGGTCTATACGAGCAGTACTTC	CSVVGTGLYEQYF
TRBV11-2	15	TRBJ2-7	NA	NA	TGTGCCAGCAGGAAACATCAGGGAGTCTCCTACGAGCAGTACTTC	CASRKHQGVSYEQYF
TRBV6-2/TRBV6-3	14	TRBJ1-5	few	NA	TGTGCCAGCAGTCACATACAGCGGCATCAGCCCCAGCATTTT	CASSHIQRHQPQHF
TRBV28	18	TRBJ2-2	NA	TRBD2	TGTGCCAGCAGGGGGACTAGCGGGGGAGGGGTAAACACCGGGGAGCTGTTTTTT	CASRGTSGGGVNTGELFF
TRBV21-1	14	TRBJ1-2	NA	NA	TGTGCCAGCAGCAAAGGGGGAACAGGGGAGGGCTACACCTTC	CASSKGGTGEGYTF
TRBV5-1	15	TRBJ2-3	NA	TRBD1	TGCGCCAGCAGACGGGGACAGGCTGGGGCAGATACGCAGTATTTT	CASRRGQAGADTQYF
TRBV28	14	TRBJ2-7	NA	TRBD1	TGTGCCAGCACCAGGACAGGGACGGCGATCGAGCAGTACTTC	CASTRTGTAIEQYF
TRBV30	14	TRBJ1-1	NA	TRBD1	TGTGCCTGGAGATTCAGGGACAGGGGAACTGAAGCTTTCTTT	CAWRFRDRGTEAFF
TRBV6-5	11	TRBJ1-1	few	NA	TGTGCCAGCAGCCGTGACGCTGAAGCTTTCTTT	CASSRDAEAFF
TRBV5-1	13	TRBJ2-7	NA	NA	TGCGCCAGCAGTGGGGCAGTCACCTACGAGCAGTACTTC	CASSGAVTYEQYF
TRBV11-1	13	TRBJ2-6	NA	NA	TGTGCCAGCAGCTTAGCTGGGGCCAACGTCCTGACTTTC	CASSLAGANVLTF
TRBV5-6	16	TRBJ2-2	NA	NA	TGTGCCAGCAGCTTCGGAGCGGGTGGCAACACCGGGGAGCTGTTTTTT	CASSFGAGGNTGELFF
TRBV5-5	14	TRBJ2-7	NA	TRBD1	TGTGCCAGCACCCGGAGGGACAGGGACTACGAGCAGTACTTC	CASTRRDRDYEQYF
TRBV12-3/TRBV12-4	13	TRBJ1-1	NA	NA	TGTGCCAGCAGCCGCAACAGGAACACTGAAGCTTTCTTT	CASSRNRNTEAFF
TRBV6-4	15	TRBJ1-6	NA	NA	TGTGCCAGCAGTGACTCGAGCTCCTATAATTCACCCCTCCACTTT	CASSDSSSYNSPLHF
TRBV5-5	14	TRBJ2-7	NA	NA	TGTGCCAGCAGCTTGGTACTCAGGGGCGGCGAGCAGTACTTC	CASSLVLRGGEQYF
TRBV7-3	18	TRBJ2-1	NA	TRBD2	TGTGCCAGCAGCTTGACTAGCGGGAGGAGGAATTCCTACAATGAGCAGTTCTTC	CASSLTSGRRNSYNEQFF
TRBV12-5	14	TRBJ1-1	NA	NA	TGTGCTAGTGGAGACCCAGCTTACTCAACTGAAGCTTTCTTT	CASGDPAYSTEAFF
TRBV6-6	17	TRBJ1-5	NA	TRBD1	TGTGCCAGCAGTCTGGGACAGGGAACTTATAGCAATCAGCCCCAGCATTTT	CASSLGQGTYSNQPQHF
TRBV6-5	14	TRBJ2-7	NA	NA	TGTGCCAGCAGTTACAGCCAGACGGCCTACGAGCAGTACTTC	CASSYSQTAYEQYF
TRBV6-2/TRBV6-3	16	TRBJ2-3	NA	NA	TGTGCCAGCAGTTATGGGGGCGGCCAAAGCACAGATACGCAGTATTTT	CASSYGGGQSTDTQYF
TRBV7-8	13	TRBJ1-1	NA	NA	TGTGCCAGCAGCCAAAACACGAACACTGAAGCTTTCTTT	CASSQNTNTEAFF
TRBV6-5	13	TRBJ2-7	NA	TRBD2	TGTGCCAGCAGTTATTGGACTAGCGGATCGGAGACCTTC	CASSYWTSGSETF